This T cell receptor beta chain was recovered during a study of long-term antiretroviral therapy in people with HIV. Study results and limitations: The clones with expansion before ART were dominant in the repertoire at all time points.

Version v3.0 of the immunoSEQ assay was performed at survey level. Clones were sequenced by immunoSEQ multiplex PCR, and TCRdb holds only the in-frame ones, with some missing. The table includes 25,000 to 30,000 clones, about 94% detected once. Between the trimmed V and J ends, which lost 10 bases and 5 bases, there was a span of 8 bases. The CDR3 has 10 residues. Per germline, CDR1 SEHNR and CDR2 FQNEAQ (reference sequence). This clone was counted a single time. Antigen specificity is unknown. Sample: unsorted PBMCs, taken roughly 6.3 years after starting antiretroviral therapy. The V gene is TRBV7-9, the J gene TRBJ1-1, with D possibly matching TRBD1 (5 bases). The receptor's source is a woman aged 40-49 years with HIV. The CDR3 loop is CAIRGTEAFF. In nucleotides, the CDR3 is TGTGCCATCCGGGGGACTGAAGCTTTCTTT.